The 25 T cell receptor beta chains reported below all come from one sample, sequenced in a study of blood T cell repertoires in COVID-19. The method was immunoSEQ multiplex PCR; TCRdb's version includes in-frame clones alone and lacks a portion of them. The data show about 94,000 clones, approximately 84% seen once. Sequenced material: peripheral blood. The receptors were gathered from a man aged 60 to 69 with acute or convalescent COVID-19.

V usage is TRBV19 and J usage is TRBJ2-2, with 10 bases aligning to TRBD1. The CDR3 length is 14 residues. The germline CDR1 and CDR2 sequences are LNHDA and SQIVND (reference sequence). The junction had 3 bases not matched to a gene; V was cut back by 6 bases and J by 5 bases. DNA for the CDR3: TGTGCCAGTAGGGGACAGGGGAGAACCGGGGAGCTGTTTTTT. This sequence encodes CASRGQGRTGELFF.

This clone appeared once. J is TRBJ2-5 and V is TRBV11-3; TRBD1 matches 7 bases. The CDR3 extends over 16 amino acids. From germline, CDR1 is SGHNT and CDR2 YENEEA. V shed 5 bases, J shed 3 bases, and the junction held 12 bases outside the gene matches. The CDR3 spells CASSRPLKGGEETQYF. DNA of the CDR3: TGTGCCAGCAGCCGACCCCTGAAAGGGGGCGAAGAGACCCAGTACTTC.

The chain carries TRBV7-2 and TRBJ1-4, with 8 bases lining up with TRBD1. The CDR3 is 16 amino acids. After removal of 4 bases from V and 5 bases from J, the junction contained 9 bases not matched to a gene. Germline CDR1 is SGHTA and CDR2 is FQGNSA. The CDR3 here is CASSYLWDRRNEKLFF. In DNA, the CDR3 is TGTGCCAGCAGCTACCTTTGGGACAGGCGGAATGAAAAACTGTTTTTT.

This clone was picked up a small number of times. V gene TRBV11-3 combines with J gene TRBJ1-1, with 7 positions matching TRBD1. This CDR3 is 14 amino acids long. Germline assignment: CDR1 SGHNT and CDR2 YENEEA. Germline trimming cut 0 bases from V and 11 bases from J; bases unmatched to any gene: 9. The CDR3 region has the DNA TGTGCCAGCAGCTTAGATTCAGGGGGTAGTCGGGCTTTCTTT. Amino acid sequence: CASSLDSGGSRAFF.

This chain uses TRBV6-5 with TRBJ1-6, with D perhaps matching TRBD1 (6 bases). The CDR3 runs to 12 residues. CDR1 and CDR2 (germline): MNHEY, SVGAGI. Trimming took off 3 bases at V and 12 bases at J, with 9 bases between the two ends. CDR3 region: CASSYAGEPLHF. DNA of the CDR3: TGTGCCAGCAGTTATGCAGGGGAACCCCTCCACTTT.

This chain links TRBV5-1 with TRBJ1-2; the match to TRBD1 covers 8 bases. The V gene end was trimmed by 1 base and the J gene end by 3 bases; junction bases not matched to a gene: 2. CDR3 length: 14 amino acids. Germline CDR1 reads SGHRS; CDR2 reads YFSETQ. The CDR3 sequence is CASSLTGGHYGYTF. CDR3 nucleotides: TGCGCCAGCAGCTTGACAGGGGGGCACTATGGCTACACCTTC. Looking up the rest from reference TRBV5-1 and TRBJ1-2 gives the full variable domain: KAGVTQTPRYLIKTRGQQVTLSCSPISGHRSVSWYQQTPGQGLQFLFEYFSETQRNKGNFPGRFSGRQFSNSRSEMNVSTLELGDSALYLCASSLTGGHYGYTFGSGTRLTVV.

The chain employs TRBV5-4 and TRBJ1-5; 9 nucleotides match TRBD1. This CDR3 contains 15 residues. Looked up from germline, CDR1 is SGHNT and CDR2 is YYREEE (reference sequence). The V segment lost 0 bases and the J segment 10 bases; nucleotides outside the gene matches: 8. For the CDR3, the DNA is TGTGCCAGCAGCTTGGGAGGGGGACAGGGAGAACCCCAGCATTTT. Translating gives CASSLGGGQGEPQHF. The complete variable domain, with remaining parts taken from reference TRBV5-4 and TRBJ1-5, reads ETGVTQSPTHLIKTRGQQVTLRCSSQSGHNTVSWYQQALGQGPQFIFQYYREEENGRGNFPPRFSGLQFPNYSSELNVNALELDDSALYLCASSLGGGQGEPQHFGDGTRLSIL.

The chain employs TRBV30 and TRBJ1-2, with D perhaps matching TRBD1 (6 bases). With 0 bases removed from V and 7 bases from J, the gap between germline ends came to 18 bases. The V gene's germline CDR1 is GTSNPN and CDR2 SVGIG (reference sequence). CDR3 length equals 15 residues. The CDR3 is CAWSVSQGRWSGYTF. For the CDR3, the DNA is TGTGCCTGGAGTGTATCCCAGGGGCGATGGAGTGGCTACACCTTC.

The rearrangement joins TRBV20-1 to TRBJ1-1, with D possibly being TRBD1 (5 bases). This CDR3 has 12 residues. Trimming left V 3 bases short and J 1 base short, with 6 bases between. Germline V gene sequence: CDR1 DFQATT, CDR2 SNEGSKA (reference sequence). CDR3 DNA: TGCAGTGCTAGTCAGGGGAACACTGAAGCTTTCTTT. Translation gives CSASQGNTEAFF.

The J gene is TRBJ1-1, the V gene TRBV5-8; a possible D gene is TRBD1 (6 bases). Between the trimmed V and J ends, which lost 0 bases and 5 bases, there was a span of 17 bases. This CDR3 contains 16 residues. CDR1 and CDR2 (germline): SGHTS, YDEGEE. DNA of the CDR3: TGTGCCAGCAGCTTGGTTCTCTCAGGGGCAAGGACTGAAGCTTTCTTT. Protein product: CASSLVLSGARTEAFF.

The chain is built from TRBV4-3 and TRBJ1-1; 7 bases line up with TRBD1. Germline assignment: CDR1 LGHNA and CDR2 YSLEER. This CDR3 has 15 amino acids. V shed 2 bases, J shed 3 bases, and the junction held 6 bases outside the gene matches. The CDR3 region has the DNA TGCGCCAGCAGCCAATACAGGGGAGAGGACACTGAAGCTTTCTTT. Protein product: CASSQYRGEDTEAFF.

The rearrangement links TRBV27 to TRBJ2-1; 12 nucleotides line up with TRBD2. The germline V gene has CDR1 MNHEY and CDR2 SMNVEV (reference sequence). The V and J ends lost 3 bases and 8 bases, in that order; junction bases with no gene match: 8. This CDR3 comprises 16 residues. The CDR3 protein is CASSLLAGGPVDEQFF. CDR3 nucleotides: TGTGCCAGCAGTTTGCTAGCGGGGGGGCCTGTGGATGAGCAGTTCTTC.

This chain links TRBV10-3 with TRBJ1-2, with 9 bases fitting TRBD1. V was pared by 6 bases and J by 3 bases, with 8 bases of the junction left unmatched. The germline gives CDR1 ENHRY, CDR2 SYGVKD. The CDR3 length is 15 residues. The CDR3 is CAISETGGGDYGYTF. The CDR3 nucleotides read TGTGCCATCAGCGAGACAGGGGGAGGGGACTATGGCTACACCTTC.

The table lists this clone with a few counts. The chain uses TRBV9 and TRBJ2-7; no firm D call. V dropped 3 bases and J dropped 7 bases, with 5 bases sitting between them. The CDR3 runs to 10 residues. Germline assignment: CDR1 SGDLS and CDR2 YYNGEE. The CDR3 is CASSGTEQYF. The CDR3 region has the DNA TGTGCCAGCAGCGGAACTGAGCAGTACTTC. The full variable domain, in which reference TRBV9 and TRBJ2-7 provide the parts outside the CDR3, is DSGVTQTPKHLITATGQRVTLRCSPRSGDLSVYWYQQSLDQGLQFLIQYYNGEERAKGNILERFSAQQFPDLHSELNLSSLELGDSALYFCASSGTEQYFGPGTRLTVT.

This CDR3 reads CASSQGLAVSYEQYF. In DNA, the CDR3 is TGTGCCAGCAGCCAAGGACTAGCGGTCTCCTACGAGCAGTACTTC. The chain joins TRBV9 to TRBJ2-7, with TRBD2 matching over 10 bases. The germline gives CDR1 SGDLS, CDR2 YYNGEE. Trimming took 4 bases from V and 0 from J; bases not matched to a gene: 4. This CDR3 comprises 15 residues. The complete variable domain, with remaining parts taken from reference TRBV9 and TRBJ2-7, reads DSGVTQTPKHLITATGQRVTLRCSPRSGDLSVYWYQQSLDQGLQFLIQYYNGEERAKGNILERFSAQQFPDLHSELNLSSLELGDSALYFCASSQGLAVSYEQYFGPGTRLTVT.

The chain combines TRBV2 with TRBJ1-6, with TRBD1 matching over 8 bases. Unmatched junction bases numbered 3, after V lost 8 bases and J lost 6 bases. Germline V gene sequence: CDR1 SNHLY, CDR2 FYNNEI. The CDR3 loop spans 13 amino acids. The CDR3 sequence is CASGRGRNSPLHF. In DNA form, the CDR3 reads TGTGCCAGCGGCAGGGGGCGTAATTCACCCCTCCACTTT.

This chain connects TRBV7-8 to TRBJ1-1; D is undetermined. Germline V gene sequence: CDR1 SGHVS, CDR2 FQNEAQ. V shed 5 bases and J shed 5 bases, with 12 bases lying between them. This CDR3 has 13 residues. Written as DNA, the CDR3 is TGTGCCAGCAGCCCCCTCTTAGAGACTGAAGCTTTCTTT. It encodes CASSPLLETEAFF.

The chain recombines TRBV6-5 with TRBJ1-2, with D perhaps TRBD1 (5 bases). The germline V gene has CDR1 MNHEY and CDR2 SVGAGI. The CDR3 consists of 15 residues. V lost 6 bases to trimming and J lost 3 bases, with 17 bases between them. CDR3 in DNA: TGTGCCAGCAGCCGCGGCCACGGGGGGTACTATGGCTACACCTTC. Its translation is CASSRGHGGYYGYTF.

The table lists this clone with a count of one. The chain has TRBV4-3 and TRBJ2-1, with TRBD2 matching over 8 bases. CDR1 and CDR2 from the germline V gene are LGHNA and YSLEER. The junction had 2 bases not matched to a gene; V was cut back by 0 bases and J by 1 base. The CDR3 sequence is 16 residues long. The CDR3 sequence is CASSQDAGGSYNEQFF. CDR3 nucleotides: TGCGCCAGCAGCCAAGACGCGGGGGGTTCCTACAATGAGCAGTTCTTC.

The chain is built from TRBV5-1 and TRBJ2-7, with a tentative D call TRBD1 (6 bases). Germline V gives CDR1 SGHRS, CDR2 YFSETQ. The V end was cut by 4 bases, the J end by 0 bases, with 23 bases between. This CDR3 region has 18 residues. CDR3: CASSISGRYDRSSYEQYF. The CDR3 DNA reads as TGCGCCAGCAGCATATCCGGCCGATACGACAGGAGCTCCTACGAGCAGTACTTC.

The V gene is TRBV5-6, the J gene TRBJ1-2; D is unclear. The ends were cut back, 4 bases at V and 0 bases at J, with 13 bases in the middle. The CDR3 has 15 amino acids. Germline CDR1 reads SGHDT; CDR2 reads YYEEEE. The CDR3: CASSDFGIANYGYTF. Written as DNA, the CDR3 is TGTGCCAGCAGCGACTTCGGAATCGCTAACTATGGCTACACCTTC.

The chain employs TRBV11-1 and TRBJ1-2; weak D call: TRBD1 (5 bases). The ends were cut back, 5 bases at V and 7 bases at J, with 14 bases in the middle. The CDR3 is made up of 13 amino acids. CDR1 and CDR2 (germline): SGHAT, FQDESV (reference sequence). CDR3 protein: CASSAGGYAGYTF. CDR3 sequence (DNA): TGTGCCAGCAGCGCTGGGGGGTACGCTGGCTACACCTTC.

This sequence joins TRBV20-1 and TRBJ2-1; D is uncertain. There are 11 residues in the CDR3. V gave up 7 bases and J gave up 4 bases, with 8 bases separating them. Germline CDR1 is DFQATT and CDR2 is SNEGSKA (reference sequence). As DNA, the CDR3 is TGCAGTGTCGTTCGGTACAATGAGCAGTTCTTC. This translates into CSVVRYNEQFF.

This sequence joins TRBV5-1 and TRBJ1-2; no definite D call. The CDR3 has 12 residues. Germline CDR1 SGHRS, CDR2 YFSETQ. Trimming removed 1 base from V and 9 bases from J, with 10 bases in between. In nucleotides, the CDR3 is TGCGCCAGCAGCTTGTGGCAGAACAGCTACACCTTC. Translated: CASSLWQNSYTF.

V usage is TRBV6-5 and J usage is TRBJ1-5; D remains ambiguous. The germline V gene has CDR1 MNHEY and CDR2 SVGAGI. Trimming removed 2 bases at V and 4 bases at J, with 9 bases between. The CDR3 runs to 14 residues. The CDR3 reads CASSYGQNNQPQHF. The CDR3 DNA follows: TGTGCCAGCAGTTACGGGCAGAATAATCAGCCCCAGCATTTT.